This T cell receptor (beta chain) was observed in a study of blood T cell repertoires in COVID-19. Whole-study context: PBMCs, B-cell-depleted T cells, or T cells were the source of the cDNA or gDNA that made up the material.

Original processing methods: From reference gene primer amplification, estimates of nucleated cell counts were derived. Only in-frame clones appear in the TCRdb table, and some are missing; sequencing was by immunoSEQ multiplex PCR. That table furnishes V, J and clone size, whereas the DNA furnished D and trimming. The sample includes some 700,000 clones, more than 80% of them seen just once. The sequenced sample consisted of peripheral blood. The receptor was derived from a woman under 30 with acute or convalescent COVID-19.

CDR3 coding DNA: TGTGCCAGCAGCTTACCCTTCGGACAGGGAGGAGGTAGCGCACCCCTCCACTTT. Translation: CASSLPFGQGGGSAPLHF. This chain links TRBV7-2 with TRBJ1-6; 8 nucleotides match TRBD1. This CDR3 spans 18 amino acids. V lost 2 bases to trimming and J lost 11 bases; unmatched junction nucleotides: 17. CDR1 is SGHTA, CDR2 FQGNSA, per germline.